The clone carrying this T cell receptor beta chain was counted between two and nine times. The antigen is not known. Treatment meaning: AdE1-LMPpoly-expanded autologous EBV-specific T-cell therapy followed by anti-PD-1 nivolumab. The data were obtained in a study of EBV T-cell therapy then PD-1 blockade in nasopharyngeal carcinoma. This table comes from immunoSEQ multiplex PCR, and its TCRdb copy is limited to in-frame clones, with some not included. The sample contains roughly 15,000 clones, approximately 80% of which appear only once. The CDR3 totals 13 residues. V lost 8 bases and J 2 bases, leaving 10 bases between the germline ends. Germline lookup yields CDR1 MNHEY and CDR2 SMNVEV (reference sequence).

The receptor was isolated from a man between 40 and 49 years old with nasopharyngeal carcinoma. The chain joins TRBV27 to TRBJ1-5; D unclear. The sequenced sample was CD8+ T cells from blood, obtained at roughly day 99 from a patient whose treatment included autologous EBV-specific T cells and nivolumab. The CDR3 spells CASALMGNQPQHF. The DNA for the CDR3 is TGTGCCAGCGCCCTGATGGGCAATCAGCCCCAGCATTTT.